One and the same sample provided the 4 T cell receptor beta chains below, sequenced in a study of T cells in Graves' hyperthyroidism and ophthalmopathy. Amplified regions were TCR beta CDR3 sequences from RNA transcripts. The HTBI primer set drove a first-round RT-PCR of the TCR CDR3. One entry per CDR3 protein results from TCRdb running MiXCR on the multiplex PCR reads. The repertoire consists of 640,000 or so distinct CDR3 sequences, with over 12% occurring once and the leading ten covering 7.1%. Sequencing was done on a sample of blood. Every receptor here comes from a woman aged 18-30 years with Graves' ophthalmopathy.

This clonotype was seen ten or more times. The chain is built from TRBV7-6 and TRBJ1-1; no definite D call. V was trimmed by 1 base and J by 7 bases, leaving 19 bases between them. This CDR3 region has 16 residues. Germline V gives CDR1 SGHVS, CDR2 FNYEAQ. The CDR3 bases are TGTGCCAGCAGCTTAGTGGACTTTTCGGGTTCTGGTGAAGCTTTCTTT. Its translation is CASSLVDFSGSGEAFF.

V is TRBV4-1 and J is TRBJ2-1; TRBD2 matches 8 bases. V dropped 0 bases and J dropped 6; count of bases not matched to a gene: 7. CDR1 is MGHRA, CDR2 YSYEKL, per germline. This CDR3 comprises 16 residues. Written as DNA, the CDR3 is TGCGCCAGCAGCCAAGATCCCGGACTAGCCGGCAATGAGCAGTTCTTC. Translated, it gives CASSQDPGLAGNEQFF.

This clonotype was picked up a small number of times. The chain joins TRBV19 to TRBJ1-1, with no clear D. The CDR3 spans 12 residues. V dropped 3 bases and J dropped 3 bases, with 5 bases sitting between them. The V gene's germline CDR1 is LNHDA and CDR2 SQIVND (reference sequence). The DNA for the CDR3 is TGTGCCAGTAGTATCGGGTACACTGAAGCTTTCTTT. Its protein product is CASSIGYTEAFF.

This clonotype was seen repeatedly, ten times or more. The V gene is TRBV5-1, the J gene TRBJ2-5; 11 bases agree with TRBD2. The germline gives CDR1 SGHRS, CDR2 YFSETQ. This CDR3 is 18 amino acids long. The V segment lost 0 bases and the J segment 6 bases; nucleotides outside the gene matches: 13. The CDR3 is CASSLGATSGRGVKTQYF. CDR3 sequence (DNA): TGCGCCAGCAGCTTGGGGGCAACTAGCGGGAGAGGCGTGAAGACCCAGTACTTC.